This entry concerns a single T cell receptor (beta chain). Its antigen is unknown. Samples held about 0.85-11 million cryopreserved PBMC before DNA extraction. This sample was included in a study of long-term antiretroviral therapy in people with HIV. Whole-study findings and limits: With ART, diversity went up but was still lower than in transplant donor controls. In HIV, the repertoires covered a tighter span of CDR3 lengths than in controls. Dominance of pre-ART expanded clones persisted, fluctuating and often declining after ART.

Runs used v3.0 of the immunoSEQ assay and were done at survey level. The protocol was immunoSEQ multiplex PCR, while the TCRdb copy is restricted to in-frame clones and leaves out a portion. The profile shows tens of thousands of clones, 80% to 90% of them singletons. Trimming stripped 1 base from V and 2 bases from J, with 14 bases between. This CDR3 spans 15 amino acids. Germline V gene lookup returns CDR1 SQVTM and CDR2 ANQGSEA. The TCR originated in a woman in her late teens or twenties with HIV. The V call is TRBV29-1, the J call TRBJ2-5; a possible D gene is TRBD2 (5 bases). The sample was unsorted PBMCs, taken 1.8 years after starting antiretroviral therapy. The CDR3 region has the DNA TGCAGCGTTGAAGCGGGAAGCGGCACTCAAGAGACCCAGTACTTC. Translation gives CSVEAGSGTQETQYF.